This is a list of T cell receptor beta chains from one sample in a study of OX40 agonist ivuxolimab in advanced cancers. The data were produced by immunoSEQ multiplex PCR, yet TCRdb's version contains in-frame clones alone and is incomplete. In the table there are 100,000 or so clones, roughly 90% of which are singletons. This material consisted of CD4+ or CD8+ T cells sorted from blood, taken in a trial of the OX40 agonist ivuxolimab. These receptors were taken from an adult with an advanced solid tumor such as melanoma, head and neck, liver or kidney cancer. CDR3s include the opening cysteine and the closing phenylalanine or tryptophan. The D gene is left open where the match is weak. Size tells how often a clone was seen (once, few, many) or the class of an expanded clone, and some rows leave it out.

abundance	v_gene	d_gene	j_gene	CDR3nt	CDR3aa
once	TRBV7-9	TRBD2	TRBJ2-3	TGTGCCAGCAGCTTTGGGAGCGGGGGTAGCACAGATACGCAGTATTTT	CASSFGSGGSTDTQYF
few	TRBV27	.	TRBJ1-1	TGTGCCAGCAGTTACAGGGTCAGGACTGAAGCTTTCTTT	CASSYRVRTEAFF
.	TRBV6-6	.	TRBJ2-7	TGTGCCAGCAGTTACTCGAGAGGGTTCTACGAGCAGTACTTC	CASSYSRGFYEQYF
.	TRBV20-1	.	TRBJ2-5	TGCAGTGCTAGAGAAGAGACCCAGTACTTC	CSAREETQYF
once	TRBV6-5	.	TRBJ1-1	TGTGCCAGCAGGGGCTTGAACACTGAAGCTTTCTTT	CASRGLNTEAFF
.	TRBV4-2	TRBD2	TRBJ2-5	TGTGCCAGCAGCCACATAGCGGGAGAGATAAGAGAGACCCAGTACTTC	CASSHIAGEIRETQYF
.	TRBV2	.	TRBJ2-5	TGTGCCAGCAGTCTTCGACAGGCGGAGACCCAGTACTTC	CASSLRQAETQYF
.	TRBV20-1	.	TRBJ2-5	TGCAGTGGATTGTCGTCGGGGACCCAGTACTTC	CSGLSSGTQYF
.	TRBV6-5	TRBD2	TRBJ2-1	TGTGCCACCCGAGGCGGGGGCTCCTACAATGAGCAGTTCTTC	CATRGGGSYNEQFF
.	TRBV6-6	TRBD1	TRBJ2-4	TGTGCCAGCAGTTACGGGACAGATGGAAACATTCAGTACTTC	CASSYGTDGNIQYF
.	TRBV5-1	.	TRBJ2-7	TGCGCCAGCAGCTCGCTAGCATCGGGTATGGGTTGGGGCTACGAGCAGTACTTC	CASSSLASGMGWGYEQYF
.	TRBV2	TRBD1	TRBJ2-7	TGTGCCAGCAGCCGGGACAGGGTGTACGAGCAGTACTTC	CASSRDRVYEQYF
.	TRBV20-1	.	TRBJ2-7	TGCAGAGCGGGACAACGCTACGAGCAGTACTTC	CRAGQRYEQYF
.	TRBV6-1	.	TRBJ2-7	TGTGCCAGCAGTGTGGACTTATTCTACGAGCAGTACTTC	CASSVDLFYEQYF
.	TRBV6-1	TRBD1	TRBJ1-2	TGTGCCAGCAGCACGGGACAGGTTTATGGCTACACCTTC	CASSTGQVYGYTF
.	TRBV6-5	.	TRBJ1-5	TGTGCCAGCGGTTATGGATTTCAGCCCCAGCATTTT	CASGYGFQPQHF
.	TRBV28	.	TRBJ1-1	TGTGCCAGCAGTTCAACATTGAACACTGAAGCTTTCTTT	CASSSTLNTEAFF